The clone carrying this T cell receptor beta chain was detected ten times or more. The antigen is not known. The data stem from a study of T-cell reconstitution after alpha-beta-depleted transplantation in children. Study-wide points: Newly produced T cells mostly accounted for T-cell counts and diversity one year post-transplant.

Trimming shortened V by 5 bases and J by 4 bases, and 9 bases separated the two germline ends. This CDR3 is built from 12 residues. The germline V gene has CDR1 SQVTM and CDR2 ANQGSEA. Preparation of the TCRbeta library was carried out with unique molecular identifiers. TCRdb recomputed calls from the PCR reads with MiXCR, one row per CDR3 protein. In the table there are 65,000 to 70,000 distinct CDR3 sequences, 4.9% of which are singletons. Sequenced material: PBMCs, mostly from graft donor cells, taken 180 days after TCRalphabeta/CD19-depleted stem cell transplant. The chain combines TRBV29-1 with TRBJ2-1; D not resolved. This clonotype was sampled from a boy younger than two who had a stem cell transplant for acute myeloid leukemia, so the T cells may come from the graft donor. This chain's CDR3 is CSVRPGYNEQFF. DNA of the CDR3: TGCAGCGTTCGACCTGGGTACAATGAGCAGTTCTTC.